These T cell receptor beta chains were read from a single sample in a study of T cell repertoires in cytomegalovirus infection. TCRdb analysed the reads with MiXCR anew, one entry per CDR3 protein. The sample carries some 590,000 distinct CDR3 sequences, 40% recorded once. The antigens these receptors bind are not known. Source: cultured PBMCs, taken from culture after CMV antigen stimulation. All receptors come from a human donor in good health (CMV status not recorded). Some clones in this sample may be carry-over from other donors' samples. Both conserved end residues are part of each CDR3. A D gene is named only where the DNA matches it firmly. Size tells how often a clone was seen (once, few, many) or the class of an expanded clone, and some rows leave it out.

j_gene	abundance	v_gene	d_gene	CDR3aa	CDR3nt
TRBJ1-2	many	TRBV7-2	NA	CASSHRTGVEYGYTF	TGTGCCAGCAGCCACAGGACGGGGGTCGAGTATGGCTACACCTTC
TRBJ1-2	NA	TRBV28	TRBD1	CASSSAGTGVYGYTF	TGTGCCAGCAGTTCAGCCGGGACAGGGGTCTATGGCTACACCTTC
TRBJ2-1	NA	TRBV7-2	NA	CASSLASAGYNEQFF	TGTGCCAGCAGCTTAGCTTCGGCAGGCTACAATGAGCAGTTCTTC
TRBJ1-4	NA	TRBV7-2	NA	CASSLDAEKLFF	TGTGCCAGCAGCCTTGACGCCGAAAAACTGTTTTTT
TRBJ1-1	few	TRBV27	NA	CASWARVASNTEAFF	TGTGCCAGCTGGGCAAGGGTCGCATCGAACACTGAAGCTTTCTTT
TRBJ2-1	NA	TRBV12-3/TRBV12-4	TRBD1	CASSFWGQGAGNEQFF	TGTGCCAGCAGCTTCTGGGGACAGGGGGCAGGCAATGAGCAGTTCTTC
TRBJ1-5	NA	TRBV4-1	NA	CASSQDPSGRGNQPQHF	TGCGCCAGCAGCCAAGACCCGAGTGGGCGCGGCAATCAGCCCCAGCATTTT
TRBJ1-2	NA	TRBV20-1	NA	CSARDSETVYGYTF	TGCAGTGCTAGAGATTCTGAGACAGTCTATGGCTACACCTTC
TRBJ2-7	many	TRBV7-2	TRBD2	CASSFRLAGVSYEQYF	TGTGCCAGCAGCTTTAGACTAGCGGGAGTATCCTACGAGCAGTACTTC
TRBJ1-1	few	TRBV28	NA	CASSSGDTEAFF	TGTGCCAGCAGTTCGGGTGACACTGAAGCTTTCTTT
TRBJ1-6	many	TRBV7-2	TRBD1	CASSLGAGTGYSPLHF	TGTGCCAGCAGCCTAGGGGCCGGGACAGGGTATTCACCCCTCCACTTT
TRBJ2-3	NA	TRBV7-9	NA	CASAENEEADTQYF	TGTGCCAGCGCCGAGAACGAGGAGGCAGATACGCAGTATTTT
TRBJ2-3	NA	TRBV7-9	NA	CASSLLSPRTDTQYF	TGTGCCAGCAGCCTCCTTAGTCCCCGCACAGATACGCAGTATTTT
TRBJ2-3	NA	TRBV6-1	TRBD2	CTSGLAGATDTQYF	TGTACCAGCGGACTAGCGGGGGCCACAGATACGCAGTATTTT
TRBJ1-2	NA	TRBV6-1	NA	CASTYTRTAYGYTF	TGTGCCAGCACCTACACGAGGACAGCGTATGGCTACACCTTC
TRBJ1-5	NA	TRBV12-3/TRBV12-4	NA	CASSPQGIAPQHF	TGTGCCAGCAGTCCTCAGGGAATAGCGCCCCAGCATTTT
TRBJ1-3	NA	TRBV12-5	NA	CASGLDLARSSGNTIYF	TGTGCTAGTGGTTTGGACCTCGCGAGGTCCTCTGGAAACACCATATATTTT
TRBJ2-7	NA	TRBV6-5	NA	CASSYSIRGGEQYF	TGTGCCAGCAGTTACTCGATTCGGGGCGGCGAGCAGTACTTC
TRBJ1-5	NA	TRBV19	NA	CASRNTNSNQPQHF	TGTGCCAGTAGAAACACTAATAGCAATCAGCCCCAGCATTTT
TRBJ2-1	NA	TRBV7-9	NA	CASRGTGVYNEQFF	TGTGCCAGCAGAGGGACTGGGGTCTACAATGAGCAGTTCTTC
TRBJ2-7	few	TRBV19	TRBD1	CASSEGQGEEQYF	TGTGCCAGTAGTGAGGGACAGGGAGAAGAGCAGTACTTC
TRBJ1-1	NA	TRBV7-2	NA	CASSPQRGYTEAFF	TGTGCCAGCAGCCCTCAACGGGGCTACACTGAAGCTTTCTTT
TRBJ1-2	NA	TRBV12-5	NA	CASGLSSGYTF	TGTGCTAGTGGTTTGTCATCCGGCTACACCTTC
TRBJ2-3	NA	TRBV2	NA	CASSAPGRPRYF	TGTGCCAGCAGTGCGCCGGGACGACCGAGGTATTTT
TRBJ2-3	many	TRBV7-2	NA	CASSPRRDTQYF	TGTGCCAGCAGCCCCCGTCGAGATACGCAGTATTTT
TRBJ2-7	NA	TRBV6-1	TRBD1	CASSADRGGEQYF	TGTGCCAGCAGTGCGGACAGGGGGGGAGAGCAGTACTTC
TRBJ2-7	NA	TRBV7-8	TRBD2	CASSPSGAGGLYEQYF	TGTGCCAGCAGCCCGTCGGGGGCGGGAGGCCTCTACGAGCAGTACTTC
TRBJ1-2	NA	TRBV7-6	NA	CASSHRLQSPADYGYTF	TGTGCCAGCAGCCACCGTCTTCAGAGTCCAGCTGACTATGGCTACACCTTC
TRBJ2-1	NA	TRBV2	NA	CASSEALSWGRFF	TGTGCCAGCAGTGAAGCGCTTAGCTGGGGACGGTTCTTC
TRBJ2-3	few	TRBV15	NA	CATSGGISGDTQYF	TGTGCCACCAGCGGAGGGATTAGCGGAGATACGCAGTATTTT
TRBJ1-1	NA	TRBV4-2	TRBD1	CASSQDSTRGTEAFF	TGTGCCAGCAGCCAAGATAGTACCAGGGGGACTGAAGCTTTCTTT
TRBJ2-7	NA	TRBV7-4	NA	CASSPAGTRRREQYF	TGTGCCAGCAGCCCAGCAGGGACACGCAGAAGGGAGCAGTACTTC
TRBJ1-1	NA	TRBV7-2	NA	CASSPDTFNTEAFF	TGTGCCAGCAGCCCTGACACCTTTAACACTGAAGCTTTCTTT
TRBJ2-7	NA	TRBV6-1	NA	CASIWGTMATYEQYF	TGTGCCAGCATTTGGGGAACGATGGCTACCTACGAGCAGTACTTC
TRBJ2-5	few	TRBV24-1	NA	CATSDPGTGETQYF	TGTGCCACCAGTGACCCCGGGACGGGAGAGACCCAGTACTTC
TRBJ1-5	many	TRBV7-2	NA	CASSLEVYQPQHF	TGTGCCAGCAGCTTAGAAGTTTATCAGCCCCAGCATTTT
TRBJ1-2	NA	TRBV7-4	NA	CASSKAAGIGYTF	TGTGCCAGCAGCAAGGCGGCAGGGATCGGCTACACCTTC
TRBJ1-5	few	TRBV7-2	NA	CASSSKGGNQPQHF	TGTGCCAGCAGCTCGAAGGGGGGGAATCAGCCCCAGCATTTT
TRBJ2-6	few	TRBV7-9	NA	CASSLRRSGANVLTF	TGTGCCAGCAGCTTAAGGCGCTCTGGGGCCAACGTCCTGACTTTC
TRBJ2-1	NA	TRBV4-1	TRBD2	CASTGLAANEQFF	TGCGCCAGTACGGGACTAGCGGCCAATGAGCAGTTCTTC
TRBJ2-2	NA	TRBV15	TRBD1	CATADRGLFYDTGELFF	TGTGCCACCGCCGACAGGGGGCTGTTTTACGACACCGGGGAGCTGTTTTTT
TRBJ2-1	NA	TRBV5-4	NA	CASRVGPGEQFF	TGTGCCAGCAGGGTGGGGCCCGGGGAGCAGTTCTTC
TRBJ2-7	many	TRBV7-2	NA	CASSLSGVVVEQYF	TGTGCCAGCAGCTTATCGGGAGTGGTGGTCGAGCAGTACTTC
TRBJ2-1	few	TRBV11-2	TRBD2	CASSPSVAGGPNEQFF	TGTGCCAGCAGCCCCTCGGTAGCGGGAGGGCCCAATGAGCAGTTCTTC
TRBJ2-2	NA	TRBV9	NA	CASSVGGLRTGELFF	TGTGCCAGCAGCGTAGGGGGATTAAGGACCGGGGAGCTGTTTTTT
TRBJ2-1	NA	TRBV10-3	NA	CAISESLSSSYNEQFF	TGTGCCATCAGTGAGTCGCTATCCAGCTCCTACAATGAGCAGTTCTTC
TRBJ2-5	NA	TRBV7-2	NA	CASSLDGGFQETQYF	TGTGCCAGCAGCTTAGATGGTGGATTTCAAGAGACCCAGTACTTC
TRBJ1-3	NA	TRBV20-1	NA	CSARNWGGNTIYF	TGCAGTGCTAGAAATTGGGGAGGAAACACCATATATTTT
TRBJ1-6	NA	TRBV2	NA	CASSDYEGSNSPLHF	TGTGCCAGCAGTGATTATGAGGGTTCGAATTCACCCCTCCACTTT